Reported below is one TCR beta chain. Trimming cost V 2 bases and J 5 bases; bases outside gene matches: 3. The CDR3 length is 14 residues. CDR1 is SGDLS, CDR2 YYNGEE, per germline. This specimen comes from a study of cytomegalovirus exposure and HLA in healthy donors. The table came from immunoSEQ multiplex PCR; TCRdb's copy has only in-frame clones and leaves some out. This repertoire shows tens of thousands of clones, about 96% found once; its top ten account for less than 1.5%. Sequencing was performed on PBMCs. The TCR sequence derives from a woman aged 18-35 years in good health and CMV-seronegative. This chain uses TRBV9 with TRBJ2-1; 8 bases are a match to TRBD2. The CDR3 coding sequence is TGTGCCAGCAGCGTGTTTAGCGGGAACAATGAGCAGTTCTTC. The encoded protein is CASSVFSGNNEQFF.